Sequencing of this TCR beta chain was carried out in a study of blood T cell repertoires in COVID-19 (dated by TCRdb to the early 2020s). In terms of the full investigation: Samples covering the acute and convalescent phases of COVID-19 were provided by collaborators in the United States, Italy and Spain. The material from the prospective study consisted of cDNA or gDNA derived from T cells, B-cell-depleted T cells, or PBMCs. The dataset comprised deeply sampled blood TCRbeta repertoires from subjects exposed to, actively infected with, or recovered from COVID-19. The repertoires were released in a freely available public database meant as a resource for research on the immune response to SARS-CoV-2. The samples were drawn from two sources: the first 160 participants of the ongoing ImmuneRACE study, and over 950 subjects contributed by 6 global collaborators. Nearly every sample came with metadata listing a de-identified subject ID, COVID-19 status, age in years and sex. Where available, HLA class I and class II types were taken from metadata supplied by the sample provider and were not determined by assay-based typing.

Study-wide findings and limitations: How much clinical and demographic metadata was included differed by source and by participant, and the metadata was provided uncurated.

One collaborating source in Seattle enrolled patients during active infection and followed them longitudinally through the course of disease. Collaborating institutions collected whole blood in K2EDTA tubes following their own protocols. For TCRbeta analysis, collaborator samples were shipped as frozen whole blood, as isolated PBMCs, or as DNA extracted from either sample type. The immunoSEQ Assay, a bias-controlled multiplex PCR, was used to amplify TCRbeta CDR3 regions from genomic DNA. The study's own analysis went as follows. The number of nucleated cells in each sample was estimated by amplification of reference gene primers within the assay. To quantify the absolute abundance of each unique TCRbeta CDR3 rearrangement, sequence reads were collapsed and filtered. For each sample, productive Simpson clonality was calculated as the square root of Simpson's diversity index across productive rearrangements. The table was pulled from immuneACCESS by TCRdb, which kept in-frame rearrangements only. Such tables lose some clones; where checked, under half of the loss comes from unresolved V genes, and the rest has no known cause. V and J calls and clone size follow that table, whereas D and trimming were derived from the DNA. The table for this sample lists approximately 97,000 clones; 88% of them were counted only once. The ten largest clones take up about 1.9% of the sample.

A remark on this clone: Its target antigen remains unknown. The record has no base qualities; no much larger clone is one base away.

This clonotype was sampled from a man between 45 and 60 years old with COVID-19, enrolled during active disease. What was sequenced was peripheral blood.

The bases are TGTGCCAGCAGCCAAGCGCGAGTTTCGTACGAGCAGTACTTC. This codes for CASSQARVSYEQYF. The chain employs TRBV3-1 (or the pseudogene TRBV3-2) and TRBJ2-7; a confident D gene designation cannot be given. V is clipped by 1 base and J by 4 bases, and the sequence between their germline boundaries is 11 bases long. As encoded in the germline V gene (reference sequence), CDR1 is LGHDT while CDR2 is YNNKEL. The CDR3 contains 14 residues, cysteine and phenylalanine counted. The entry retains the CDR3 DNA only, 42 bases that are in frame from base 1.